This is a list of T cell receptor beta chains from one sample in a study of T cell changes during pregnancy in multiple sclerosis. Profiled with immunoSEQ multiplex PCR; TCRdb holds only in-frame clones, not every one. Altogether about 59,000 clones are present, approximately 94% being singletons, with the ten largest covering over 2%. The starting material was CD8+ T cells from peripheral blood mononuclear cells, obtained after pregnancy. The receptor source for this set is a female donor with multiple sclerosis, enrolled in a pregnancy study. The CDR3 runs from the conserved cysteine through the conserved F or W. The D gene is left open where the match is weak. Clone size is given for some rows only: seen once, a few or many times, or a class if the clone is expanded.

NA,TRBJ2-7,TRBV30,TRBD1,TGTGCCTGGACGAGAGGGACAGGGAGGGACGAGCAGTACTTC,CAWTRGTGRDEQYF
NA,TRBJ2-2,TRBV7-9,NA,TGTGCCAGCAGCTTAGTCTCCGGGGAGCTGTTTTTT,CASSLVSGELFF
NA,TRBJ2-3,TRBV2,NA,TGTGCCAGCAGTGAAGGGAGGCCAGATACGCAGTATTTT,CASSEGRPDTQYF
NA,TRBJ2-5,TRBV6-5,TRBD2,TGTGCCAGCAGTACGGGACTAGCGGTCCAAGAGACCCAGTACTTC,CASSTGLAVQETQYF
NA,TRBJ2-4,TRBV20-1,NA,TGCAGTGCCATGCAGGAACCCCATCAGTACTTC,CSAMQEPHQYF
few,TRBJ1-1,TRBV7-2,NA,TGTGCCAGCAGCTTACCATTCGGGAACACTGAAGCTTTCTTT,CASSLPFGNTEAFF
NA,TRBJ2-1,TRBV29-1,TRBD2,TGCAGCGTTGCCCCCGCGGGAGCGTGGGATGAGCAGTTCTTC,CSVAPAGAWDEQFF
NA,TRBJ1-2,TRBV6-5,TRBD1,TGTGCCAGCAGTTACTATCCAGGGGGGAGTGGCTACGGCTACACCTTC,CASSYYPGGSGYGYTF
NA,TRBJ2-7,TRBV2,TRBD2,TGTGCCAGCACCTCTCTAGCGGGCCCCTACGAGCAGTACTTC,CASTSLAGPYEQYF
NA,TRBJ2-3,TRBV7-2,NA,TGTGCCAGCAGCCCAATGGGGCTGGGTAGCACAGATACGCAGTATTTT,CASSPMGLGSTDTQYF
NA,TRBJ1-2,TRBV14,TRBD1,TGTGCCAGCAGAGAGCCAGGGGGCCGTGGCTACACCTTC,CASREPGGRGYTF
NA,TRBJ2-7,TRBV27,TRBD2,TGTGCCAGCAGTTTAAACGATCCGGGACTAGACGCCTACGAGCAGTACTTC,CASSLNDPGLDAYEQYF
NA,TRBJ2-3,TRBV9,TRBD1,TGTGCCAGCAGCGGCGGACAGGGCACAGATACGCAGTATTTT,CASSGGQGTDTQYF
NA,TRBJ2-1,TRBV19,NA,TGTGCCAGTAGTCAAGGGACTCAGTACAATGAGCAGTTCTTC,CASSQGTQYNEQFF
NA,TRBJ2-1,TRBV5-1,TRBD1,TGCGCCAGCAGCAGCGGGACAGGGGGACTTTACTACAATGAGCAGTTCTTC,CASSSGTGGLYYNEQFF
NA,TRBJ2-5,TRBV9,TRBD2,TGTGCCAGCAGCGTAGGGTCACGGGTCCTCGGGGGGAAGACCCAGTACTTC,CASSVGSRVLGGKTQYF
few,TRBJ2-7,TRBV11-2,NA,TGTGCCAGCAGCTTAGGTCCCGCAGGGATCAACGAGCAGTACTTC,CASSLGPAGINEQYF
NA,TRBJ2-7,TRBV7-8,NA,TGTGCCAGCAGCTTAGGGGGCAATCCATACGAGCAGTACTTC,CASSLGGNPYEQYF
NA,TRBJ2-3,TRBV7-3,TRBD2,TGTGCCAGCAGCTTAGGGACTAGCGGGAGGGATACGCAGTATTTT,CASSLGTSGRDTQYF
NA,TRBJ1-5,TRBV27,TRBD1,TGTGCCAGCAGTTTTAGAGGACAGGGGGATCAGCCCCAGCATTTT,CASSFRGQGDQPQHF
once,TRBJ2-1,TRBV27,TRBD2,TGTGCCAGCATGCTGACTAGCGGGAGGGCCTATGAGCAGTTCTTC,CASMLTSGRAYEQFF
once,TRBJ2-7,TRBV27,NA,TGTGCCAGCAGTTTACAGGGTCCGGTCTACGAGCAGTACTTC,CASSLQGPVYEQYF
NA,TRBJ2-7,TRBV13,NA,TGTGCCAGCAGCTTAGGGACAGCCGCCTACGAGCAGTACTTC,CASSLGTAAYEQYF
NA,TRBJ1-1,TRBV6-5,TRBD1,TGTGCCAGCAGTTACTCACAGGGGACTGAAGCTTTCTTT,CASSYSQGTEAFF
NA,TRBJ1-1,TRBV6-5,NA,TGTGCCAGCAGTTACGACGGCAGGGGGAACACTGAAGCTTTCTTT,CASSYDGRGNTEAFF
NA,TRBJ1-1,TRBV7-9,NA,TGTGCCAGCAGCCCTGTTACAGGGTACACTGAAGCTTTCTTT,CASSPVTGYTEAFF
NA,TRBJ1-1,TRBV27,NA,TGTGCCAGCAGTTCCACAGGGATGAACACTGAAGCTTTCTTT,CASSSTGMNTEAFF
NA,TRBJ1-2,TRBV27,NA,TGTGCCAGCAGTCCAGCCGTTGACAGAATTTCCTATGGCTACACCTTC,CASSPAVDRISYGYTF
NA,TRBJ2-1,TRBV28,NA,TGTGCCAGCAGTTTTACTGGGGCGGTTGGGGATGAGCAGTTCTTC,CASSFTGAVGDEQFF
NA,TRBJ2-5,TRBV23-1,NA,TGCGCCAGGAGCCGGGGGGAGACCCAGTACTTC,CARSRGETQYF
NA,TRBJ2-7,TRBV5-4,NA,TGTGCCAGCAGCTTGTCGGGTATTACCTACGAGCAGTACTTC,CASSLSGITYEQYF
NA,TRBJ2-7,TRBV9,TRBD1,TGTGCCAGCAGCGCGGGACAGGACTACGAGCAGTACTTC,CASSAGQDYEQYF
NA,TRBJ2-3,TRBV29-1,NA,TGCAGCGCCCTCGTTGGAGTCGTGACAGATACGCAGTATTTT,CSALVGVVTDTQYF
NA,TRBJ2-1,TRBV2,TRBD2,TGTGCCAGCACACTAGCGGACTACAATGAGCAGTTCTTC,CASTLADYNEQFF
NA,TRBJ1-4,TRBV7-9,TRBD1,TGTGCCAGCAGCTTTGCGACAGGGGCTAATGAAAAACTGTTTTTT,CASSFATGANEKLFF
NA,TRBJ2-7,TRBV28,TRBD1,TGTGCCAGCAGTTTGACAGGGCGATACGAGCAGTACTTC,CASSLTGRYEQYF
NA,TRBJ1-1,TRBV5-6,TRBD1,TGTGCCAGCAGCTTGTACAGGGGCATGAACACTGAAGCTTTCTTT,CASSLYRGMNTEAFF
NA,TRBJ2-1,TRBV5-4,TRBD1,TGTGCCACCGCGTCCCAAACCGGGACAGGGGGCAATGAGCAGTTCTTC,CATASQTGTGGNEQFF
NA,TRBJ2-1,TRBV27,NA,TGTGCCGTCGGACAGCTCTCCTACAATGAGCAGTTCTTC,CAVGQLSYNEQFF
NA,TRBJ2-1,TRBV4-1,NA,TGCGCCAGCAGCCGGCAGGGGTTCGATGAGCAGTTCTTC,CASSRQGFDEQFF
once,TRBJ2-1,TRBV7-8,TRBD2,TGTGCCAGCCCGGGGGGGGGACATGAGCAGTTCTTC,CASPGGGHEQFF
NA,TRBJ2-5,TRBV30,TRBD2,TGTGCCTGGAGCTTCACTAGCGGGTCACAAGAGACCCAGTACTTC,CAWSFTSGSQETQYF
NA,TRBJ1-4,TRBV5-1,TRBD1,TGCGCCAGCACCCTACACCGGACAGGCCTTAATGAAAAACTGTTTTTT,CASTLHRTGLNEKLFF
NA,TRBJ2-1,TRBV19,TRBD2,TGTGCCAGTAGTAGGACTAGCGGGGATCACAATGAGCAGTTCTTC,CASSRTSGDHNEQFF
medium-sized,TRBJ1-5,TRBV6-6,NA,TGTGCCAGCAGCCTCGAGGACGGGGATGATCAGCCCCAGCATTTT,CASSLEDGDDQPQHF
NA,TRBJ1-1,TRBV11-1,NA,TGTGCCAGCACTCCCGTGACTGAAGCTTTCTTT,CASTPVTEAFF
NA,TRBJ1-1,TRBV6-5,TRBD1,TGTGCCAGCAGTTACTCCGGGACAGGGTTTTTTGCTGAAGCTTTCTTT,CASSYSGTGFFAEAFF